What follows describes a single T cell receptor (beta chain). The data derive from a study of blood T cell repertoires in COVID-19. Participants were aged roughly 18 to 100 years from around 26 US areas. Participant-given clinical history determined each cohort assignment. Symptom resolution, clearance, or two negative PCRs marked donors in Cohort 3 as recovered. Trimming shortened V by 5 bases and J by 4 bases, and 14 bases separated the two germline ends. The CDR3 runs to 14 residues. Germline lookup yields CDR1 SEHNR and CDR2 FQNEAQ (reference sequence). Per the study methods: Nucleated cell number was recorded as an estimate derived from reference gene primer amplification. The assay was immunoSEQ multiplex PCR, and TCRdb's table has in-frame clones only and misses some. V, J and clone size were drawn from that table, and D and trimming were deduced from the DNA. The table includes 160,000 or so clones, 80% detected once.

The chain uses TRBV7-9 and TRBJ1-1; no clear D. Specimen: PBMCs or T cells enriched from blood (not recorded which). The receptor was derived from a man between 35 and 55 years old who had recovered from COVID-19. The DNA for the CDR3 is TGTGCCAGCAGCGAGGTCGGACGGGGCACTGAAGCTTTCTTT. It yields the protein CASSEVGRGTEAFF.